This T cell receptor (beta chain) was identified in a study of blood T cell repertoires in COVID-19. About the research overall: Sources were T cells, B-cell-depleted T cells, or PBMCs; the material itself was cDNA or gDNA.

Original analysis: From reference gene primer amplification, estimates of nucleated cell counts were derived. Libraries were prepared by immunoSEQ multiplex PCR; TCRdb keeps only in-frame clonotypes and omits some of them. The V and J calls and clone size are taken from that table; D and trimming were inferred from the DNA. The data hold roughly 130,000 clones, with 75% to 90% observed a single time. Trimming left V 3 bases short and J 4 bases short, with 3 bases between. The germline CDR1 and CDR2 sequences are MNHNS and SASEGT. The length of the CDR3 is 11 residues. The sequenced sample consisted of peripheral blood. This chain connects TRBV6-1 to TRBJ1-1, with D unresolved. The receptor was isolated from a man between 60 and 75 years old with active or convalescent COVID-19. The CDR3 nucleotides read TGTGCCAGCAGTGAGGCCACTGAAGCTTTCTTT. Translating it yields CASSEATEAFF.